Below are 4 T cell receptor beta chains sequenced from a single sample in a study of shared clonotypes between healthy human individuals. Here immunoSEQ multiplex PCR was the method, and the copy in TCRdb shows in-frame clones only, minus some. Of under 550,000 clones in the sample, 90% to 96% are singletons; the top ten hold 0.055% to 0.075%. Sequencing was performed on naive CD4+ T cells sorted from blood. Subset denoted: CD45RA+ positively selected. Receptors were obtained from a woman between 25 and 40 years old in good health.

The gene calls are TRBV28 and TRBJ2-3, with D uncertain. V shed 7 bases and J shed 4 bases, with 3 bases lying between them. Looked up from germline, CDR1 is MDHEN and CDR2 is SYDVKM. There are 10 residues in the CDR3. The CDR3 here is CASKADTQYF. The CDR3 DNA reads as TGTGCCAGCAAAGCAGATACGCAGTATTTT.

DNA of the CDR3: TGTGCCAGCAGCGCACCCGCAGGGGCAGATACGCAGTATTTT. Translated, it gives CASSAPAGADTQYF. The genes are TRBV9 and TRBJ2-3; tentative D call: TRBD1 (6 bases). The CDR3 has 14 residues. Trimming took 3 bases from V and 4 from J, leaving 12 bases between them. The V gene's germline CDR1 is SGDLS and CDR2 YYNGEE.

The chain uses TRBV10-2 and TRBJ2-5, with TRBD2 identical over 9 bases. Per germline, CDR1 WSHSY and CDR2 SAAADI. V was clipped by 0 bases and J by 5 bases; unmatched bases: 1. The CDR3 runs to 14 residues. The CDR3 nucleotides are TGCGCCAGCAGTGAGTCCACTAGCGGGGAGACCCAGTACTTC. Protein sequence: CASSESTSGETQYF.

A note on this clone: Other nucleotide sequences in the sample specify the same CDR3. The chain joins TRBV10-3 to TRBJ1-5; D remains unclear. This CDR3 has 13 residues. Trimming took off 3 bases at V and 6 bases at J, with 9 bases between the two ends. Germline V gives CDR1 ENHRY, CDR2 SYGVKD. The CDR3 bases are TGTGCCATCAGTGAATTAGGCGGTCAGCCCCAGCATTTT. This sequence encodes CAISELGGQPQHF.